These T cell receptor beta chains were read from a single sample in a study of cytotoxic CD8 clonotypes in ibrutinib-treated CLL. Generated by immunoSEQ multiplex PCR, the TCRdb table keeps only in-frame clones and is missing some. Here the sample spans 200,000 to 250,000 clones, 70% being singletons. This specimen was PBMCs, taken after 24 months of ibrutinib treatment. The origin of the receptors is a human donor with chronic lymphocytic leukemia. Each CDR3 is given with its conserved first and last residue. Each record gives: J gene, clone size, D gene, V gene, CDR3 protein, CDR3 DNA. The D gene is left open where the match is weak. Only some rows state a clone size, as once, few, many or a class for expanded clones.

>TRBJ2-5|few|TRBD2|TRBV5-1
CASSLGGTSGSMAQYF
TGCGCCAGCAGCTTAGGGGGGACTAGCGGGAGCATGGCCCAGTACTTC
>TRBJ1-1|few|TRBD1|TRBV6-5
CASSLRTGRTEAFF
TGTGCCAGCAGCCTAAGGACAGGTAGGACTGAAGCTTTCTTT
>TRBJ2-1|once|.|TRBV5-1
CASSLPSNEQFF
TGCGCCAGCAGCTTACCGTCAAATGAGCAGTTCTTC
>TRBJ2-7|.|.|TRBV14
CASSPRDLYEQYF
TGTGCCAGCAGCCCCAGAGACCTATACGAGCAGTACTTC
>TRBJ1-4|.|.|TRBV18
CASSPTQFGDEKLFF
TGTGCCAGCTCACCCACACAATTTGGGGATGAAAAACTGTTTTTT
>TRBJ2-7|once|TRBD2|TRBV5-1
CASSPWTSGSYEQYF
TGCGCCAGCAGTCCCTGGACTAGCGGATCCTACGAGCAGTACTTC
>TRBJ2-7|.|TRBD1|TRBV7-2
CASSRGQEQGEQYF
TGTGCCAGCAGCCGGGGACAGGAGCAAGGCGAGCAGTACTTC
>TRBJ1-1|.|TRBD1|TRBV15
CATSRETGPGTEAFF
TGTGCCACCAGCAGAGAGACAGGGCCAGGGACTGAAGCTTTCTTT
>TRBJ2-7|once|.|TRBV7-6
CASSPDGYSYEQYF
TGTGCCAGCAGCCCGGACGGTTATTCCTACGAGCAGTACTTC
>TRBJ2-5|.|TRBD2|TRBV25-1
CASSTLGGGNWYQETQYF
TGTGCCAGCAGTACACTCGGGGGGGGCAACTGGTACCAAGAGACCCAGTACTTC
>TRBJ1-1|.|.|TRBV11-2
CASSLDQWGGRAFF
TGTGCCAGCAGCTTAGATCAGTGGGGGGGTCGGGCTTTCTTT